The 12 T cell receptor beta chains below all came from one sample that was sequenced in a study of T cell changes during pregnancy in multiple sclerosis. The method was immunoSEQ multiplex PCR; TCRdb's version includes in-frame clones alone and lacks a portion of them. The table shows tens of thousands of clones, with about 89% occurring only once. The sequencing here drew on CD4+ T cells from peripheral blood mononuclear cells, taken in the second trimester of pregnancy. Source of these receptors: a female donor with multiple sclerosis, enrolled in a pregnancy study.

The chain recombines TRBV10-3 with TRBJ1-5; D is unresolved. Germline V gives CDR1 ENHRY, CDR2 SYGVKD. The CDR3 covers 13 residues. With 4 bases removed from V and 5 bases from J, the gap between germline ends came to 9 bases. The CDR3 nucleotides are TGTGCCATCAGTGCGGTCGGGGATCAGCCCCAGCATTTT. Encoded protein: CAISAVGDQPQHF.

The chain has TRBV2 and TRBJ2-7, with TRBD2 matching 9 bases. Trimming took 5 bases from V and 0 from J; bases not matched to a gene: 5. Germline CDR1 SNHLY, CDR2 FYNNEI. The CDR3 totals 15 residues. The CDR3 coding sequence is TGTGCCAGCAGTCCTAGCGGGGTAATCTCCTACGAGCAGTACTTC. Translation gives CASSPSGVISYEQYF.

This sequence joins TRBV10-3 and TRBJ1-2, with TRBD1 as a possible D gene (5 bases). Germline V lookup: CDR1 ENHRY, CDR2 SYGVKD. There are 14 residues in the CDR3. Deletions cut 6 bases from V and 0 bases from J, with 11 bases between. The CDR3 here is CAIRGRDTNYGYTF. The CDR3 DNA follows: TGTGCCATCAGGGGGCGCGATACTAACTATGGCTACACCTTC.

Concerning this clone: Compared with germline, one end of the junction differs, possibly owing to a read error. Other DNA sequences in this specimen translate into the identical CDR3. The chain couples TRBV5-1 to TRBJ2-7; possibly TRBD2 for D (6 bases). Per the germline V gene, CDR1 is SGHRS and CDR2 is YFSETQ. CDR3 length equals 14 residues. The CDR3 DNA sequence: TGTGCCAGCAGCCCGGGACTTACAACCTACGAGCAGTACTTC. As protein: CASSPGLTTYEQYF.

The gene calls are TRBV7-2 and TRBJ1-1, with D possibly TRBD1 on 5 matching bases. V lost 2 bases to trimming and J lost 2 bases, with 9 bases between them. The CDR3 runs 14 residues. The germline CDR1 and CDR2 sequences are SGHTA and FQGNSA. The CDR3 DNA follows: TGTGCCAGCAGCTTAACAGGATTCAACACTGAAGCTTTCTTT. Translation: CASSLTGFNTEAFF. The full variable domain, with the rest looked up from reference TRBV7-2 and TRBJ1-1, is GAGVSQSPSNKVTEKGKDVELRCDPISGHTALYWYRQSLGQGLEFLIYFQGNSAPDKSGLPSDRFSAERTGGSVSTLTIQRTQQEDSAVYLCASSLTGFNTEAFFGQGTRLTVV.

The chain employs TRBV5-1 and TRBJ2-3; TRBD2 matches at 13 bases. Germline CDR1 is SGHRS and CDR2 is YFSETQ. This CDR3 is built from 16 residues. J was trimmed by 6 bases and V by 1 base; bases with no gene match: 5. This CDR3 is CASSLMGLAGLDTQYF. CDR3 nucleotides: TGCGCCAGCAGCTTGATGGGACTAGCGGGATTGGATACGCAGTATTTT.

CDR3 in amino acids: CAWSVSPGGAFF. CDR3 bases: TGTGCCTGGAGTGTGAGTCCGGGGGGCGCTTTCTTT. V and J are TRBV30 and TRBJ1-1, with a weak D call TRBD1 (6 bases). V lost 0 bases and J lost 11, with 13 bases in between. Germline CDR1 is GTSNPN and CDR2 is SVGIG (reference sequence). The CDR3 spans 12 residues.

This clone came up once. This chain links TRBV6-1 with TRBJ2-3; TRBD1 might be the D (6 bases). CDR1 MNHNS and CDR2 SASEGT come from the germline V gene. This CDR3 is 17 amino acids long. V was pared by 2 bases and J by 2 bases, with 17 bases between. The CDR3 region has the DNA TGTGCCAGCAGTGAACGCAGGGGAAGACTTCACACAGATACGCAGTATTTT. Its protein product is CASSERRGRLHTDTQYF.

The rearrangement links TRBV2 to TRBJ2-7, with D perhaps TRBD1 (6 bases). The ends were cut back, 7 bases at V and 4 bases at J, with 20 bases in the middle. The CDR3 runs to 15 residues. Germline CDR1 is SNHLY and CDR2 is FYNNEI. Here the CDR3 DNA reads TGTGCCAGCAACCTTAAGGCAGGGGTTAATTACGAGCAGTACTTC. As protein: CASNLKAGVNYEQYF.

In DNA form, the CDR3 reads TGTGCCAGCAGGCAGGGACTAGCGGGGGACAAGTACTTC. As protein: CASRQGLAGDKYF. The chain couples TRBV6-5 to TRBJ2-5; 14 bases fit TRBD2. Germline assignment: CDR1 MNHEY and CDR2 SVGAGI. Losses at the gene ends were 6 bases for V and 12 bases for J; bases not matched to a gene: 6. The length of the CDR3 is 13 residues.

This clone was counted once. The genes are TRBV19 and TRBJ2-1; TRBD2 aligns across 8 bases. The length of the CDR3 is 15 residues. Germline loops: CDR1 LNHDA, CDR2 SQIVND (reference sequence). The V segment lost 3 bases and the J segment 4 bases; nucleotides outside the gene matches: 5. The CDR3 DNA follows: TGTGCCAGTAGTATGCGGGGACTAGTTTACAATGAGCAGTTCTTC. The encoded protein is CASSMRGLVYNEQFF. Full variable domain (missing parts from reference TRBV19 and TRBJ2-1): DGGITQSPKYLFRKEGQNVTLSCEQNLNHDAMYWYRQDPGQGLRLIYYSQIVNDFQKGDIAEGYSVSREKKESFPLTVTSAQKNPTAFYLCASSMRGLVYNEQFFGPGTRLTVL.

J is TRBJ1-1 and V is TRBV9; TRBD1 aligns across 8 bases. The CDR3 extends over 15 amino acids. Germline CDR1 SGDLS, CDR2 YYNGEE. V shed 4 bases and J 4 bases; nucleotides not matched to a gene: 9. CDR3 DNA: TGTGCCAGCAGCCACCGACAGGGGAGCGTCACTGAAGCTTTCTTT. Its protein is CASSHRQGSVTEAFF.